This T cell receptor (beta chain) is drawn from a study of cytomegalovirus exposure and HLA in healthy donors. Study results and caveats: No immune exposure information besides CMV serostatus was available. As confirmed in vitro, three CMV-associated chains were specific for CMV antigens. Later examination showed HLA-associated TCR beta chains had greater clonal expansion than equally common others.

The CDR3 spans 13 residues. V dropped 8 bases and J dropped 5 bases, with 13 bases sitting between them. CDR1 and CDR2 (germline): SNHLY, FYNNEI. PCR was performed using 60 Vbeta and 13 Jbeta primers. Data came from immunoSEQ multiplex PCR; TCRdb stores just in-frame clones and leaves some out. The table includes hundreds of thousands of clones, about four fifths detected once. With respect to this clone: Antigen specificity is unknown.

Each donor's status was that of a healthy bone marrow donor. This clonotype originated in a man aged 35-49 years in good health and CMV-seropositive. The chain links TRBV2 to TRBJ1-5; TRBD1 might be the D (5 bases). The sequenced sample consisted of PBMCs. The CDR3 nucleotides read TGTGCCAGCTCGAACAGGTTGGATCAGCCCCAGCATTTT. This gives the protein CASSNRLDQPQHF.